The 11 T cell receptor beta chains listed next were all sequenced from one sample in a study of T cells after yellow fever vaccination. A single record per CDR3 protein comes from TCRdb applying MiXCR to the 5' RACE reads. Among more than 300,000 distinct CDR3 sequences listed, 6.5% to 8.5% were seen once. The specimen comprised PBMCs, sampled about 49 days after the first yellow fever vaccination. All receptors derive from a man aged 18 to 35 who received the YFV17D yellow fever vaccine.

This clonotype was counted between two and nine times. The chain carries TRBV7-3 and TRBJ2-1; 9 nucleotides align to TRBD2. The germline CDR1 and CDR2 sequences are SGHTA and FQGTGA. With 2 bases clipped from V and 8 bases from J, the junction kept 7 bases outside the gene matches. The CDR3 runs to 15 residues. The CDR3: CASSLGGGGYDEQFF. CDR3 DNA: TGTGCCAGCAGCTTAGGCGGGGGGGGGTATGATGAGCAGTTCTTC.

The table lists this clonotype with many counts. This chain links TRBV7-9 with TRBJ1-2; 7 bases map to TRBD1. CDR3 length: 15 amino acids. Germline values: CDR1 SEHNR, CDR2 FQNEAQ (reference sequence). V shed 4 bases, J shed 2 bases, and the junction held 7 bases outside the gene matches. CDR3 protein: CASSSGQGGNYGYTF. The CDR3 coding sequence is TGTGCCAGCAGCTCCGGCCAGGGGGGGAACTATGGCTACACCTTC. Filled out from reference TRBV7-9 and TRBJ1-2, the complete variable domain reads DTGVSQNPRHKITKRGQNVTFRCDPISEHNRLYWYRQTLGQGPEFLTYFQNEAQLEKSRLLSDRFSAERPKGSFSTLEIQRTEQGDSAMYLCASSSGQGGNYGYTFGSGTRLTVV.

This clonotype has a handful of counts. The chain has TRBV5-1 and TRBJ2-5; a possible D gene is TRBD2 (5 bases). CDR1 SGHRS and CDR2 YFSETQ come from the germline V gene. The CDR3 contains 15 residues. Trimming cost V 5 bases and J 3 bases, with 17 bases left between them. CDR3 residues: CASRPPLEVEETQYF. In nucleotides, the CDR3 is TGCGCCAGCAGGCCTCCACTAGAGGTGGAAGAGACCCAGTACTTC.

The count of this clonotype is one. The J gene is TRBJ1-1, the V gene TRBV6-4; tentatively, D is TRBD1 (6 bases). V shed 4 bases and J shed 13 bases, with 19 bases lying between them. Germline CDR1 reads MRHNA; CDR2 reads SNTAGT. The CDR3 length is 13 residues. The CDR3 loop is CASSAAAGGRVFF. For the CDR3, the DNA is TGTGCCAGCAGTGCTGCTGCCGGGGGGCGAGTTTTCTTT.

The chain uses TRBV7-2 and TRBJ2-5, with TRBD2 matching 14 bases. After removal of 5 bases from V and 3 bases from J, the junction contained 5 bases not matched to a gene. Germline loops: CDR1 SGHTA, CDR2 FQGNSA. CDR3 length: 16 residues. DNA for the CDR3: TGTGCCAGCAGCCCCGGACTAGCGGGGGGCGAAGAGACCCAGTACTTC. It codes for CASSPGLAGGEETQYF.

This chain connects TRBV20-1 to TRBJ2-3; possibly TRBD1 or TRBD2 for D (6 bases each). V dropped 6 bases and J dropped 3 bases, with 19 bases sitting between them. Germline values: CDR1 DFQATT, CDR2 SNEGSKA (reference sequence). The CDR3 has 15 amino acids. CDR3 in amino acids: CSAPRGGAVTDTQYF. DNA of the CDR3: TGCAGTGCGCCCAGGGGCGGGGCGGTGACAGATACGCAGTATTTT.

The V gene is TRBV5-1, the J gene TRBJ2-1; 10 bases are a match to TRBD2. Per the germline V gene, CDR1 is SGHRS and CDR2 is YFSETQ. The CDR3 has 16 amino acids. Losses at the gene ends were 1 base for V and 5 bases for J; bases not matched to a gene: 6. DNA for the CDR3: TGCGCCAGCAGCTTGATACTAGCGGGGAGAAACAATGAGCAGTTCTTC. Its protein is CASSLILAGRNNEQFF. Based on the CDR3 plus reference TRBV5-1 and TRBJ2-1, the full variable domain is KAGVTQTPRYLIKTRGQQVTLSCSPISGHRSVSWYQQTPGQGLQFLFEYFSETQRNKGNFPGRFSGRQFSNSRSEMNVSTLELGDSALYLCASSLILAGRNNEQFFGPGTRLTVL.

In this sample, this clonotype turned up a few times. This chain links TRBV9 with TRBJ1-1, with a weak D call TRBD1 (6 bases). The CDR3 has 16 amino acids. V gave up 3 bases and J gave up 4 bases, with 19 bases separating them. The germline V gene has CDR1 SGDLS and CDR2 YYNGEE. CDR3 DNA: TGTGCCAGCAGCGCCTCCTACAGGGTTGGCGGCACTGAAGCTTTCTTT. It codes for CASSASYRVGGTEAFF. Supplemented by reference TRBV9 and TRBJ1-1, the full variable domain reads DSGVTQTPKHLITATGQRVTLRCSPRSGDLSVYWYQQSLDQGLQFLIQYYNGEERAKGNILERFSAQQFPDLHSELNLSSLELGDSALYFCASSASYRVGGTEAFFGQGTRLTVV.

This clonotype was observed at least ten times. This chain joins TRBV5-1 and TRBJ2-3; 7 nucleotides match TRBD1. The CDR3 runs to 17 residues. V trimming: 0 bases; J trimming: 6 bases; junction bases outside the gene matches: 13. Germline V gives CDR1 SGHRS, CDR2 YFSETQ. This CDR3 is CASSLEGGDRRRDTQYF. The CDR3 DNA follows: TGCGCCAGCAGCTTGGAGGGTGGGGACAGACGAAGGGATACGCAGTATTTT.

The chain has TRBV7-2 and TRBJ2-1, with 8 bases fitting TRBD1. Looked up from germline, CDR1 is SGHTA and CDR2 is FQGNSA. The ends lost 5 bases at V and 9 bases at J; junction bases unmatched: 15. CDR3 length: 16 amino acids. The CDR3 region is CASSRVLTGVLGEQFF. In DNA form, the CDR3 reads TGTGCCAGCAGCCGAGTACTGACAGGGGTTCTGGGTGAGCAGTTCTTC. The whole variable domain, remainder taken from reference TRBV7-2 and TRBJ2-1, is GAGVSQSPSNKVTEKGKDVELRCDPISGHTALYWYRQSLGQGLEFLIYFQGNSAPDKSGLPSDRFSAERTGGSVSTLTIQRTQQEDSAVYLCASSRVLTGVLGEQFFGPGTRLTVL.

This clonotype turned up a few times. V is TRBV11-2 and J is TRBJ2-5; D not resolved. This CDR3 comprises 15 residues. Trimming cost V 3 bases and J 2 bases, with 13 bases left between them. Germline V CDR1 and CDR2: SGHAT, FQNNGV. The chain's CDR3 is CASSFPHGSQETQYF. Written as DNA, the CDR3 is TGTGCCAGCAGCTTTCCCCACGGGTCTCAAGAGACCCAGTACTTC.